This entry lists 15 T cell receptor beta chains sequenced from one sample in a study of CD8 T cells in Susac syndrome (dated by TCRdb to the late 2010s). Library prep was done by the immunoSEQ multiplex PCR assay. RNA was extracted with the RNeasy kit and roughly 0.5 to 1 ug was reverse transcribed using random hexamers. TCRdb reprocessed the public reads (quality trimming at Q25 with fastp, clone calling with MiXCR) and kept in-frame beta chains. Each record represents a unique CDR3 protein, reported with the most common genes and DNA among its rows. The sample table contains 150,000 to 200,000 distinct CDR3 sequences; only one count was recorded for approximately 94% of them. The ten largest clones capture around 0.093% of the sample. The sequencing input was CD4+ T cells from PBMCs. Every receptor here comes from a human donor with multiple sclerosis.

The sample holds one count of this clonotype. The J gene is TRBJ1-2, the V gene TRBV29-1; maybe TRBD1 (5 bases). Germline V lookup: CDR1 SQVTM, CDR2 ANQGSEA. The CDR3 sequence is 11 residues long. Trimming stripped 6 bases from V and 3 bases from J, with 8 bases between. The CDR3 region is CSVWDYYGYTF. In DNA, the CDR3 is TGCAGCGTCTGGGACTACTATGGCTACACCTTC.

This chain uses TRBV19 with TRBJ1-2; 7 positions match TRBD1. The germline CDR1 and CDR2 sequences are LNHDA and SQIVND (reference sequence). The CDR3 sequence is 15 residues long. With V trimmed by 5 bases and J by 4 bases, 10 bases remained unmatched. CDR3 coding DNA: TGTGCCAGTAGTCCCGTCGGACAGGTTCTCTATGGCTACACCTTC. This gives the protein CASSPVGQVLYGYTF.

This chain joins TRBV20-1 and TRBJ2-3; 8 bases line up with TRBD2. V shed 5 bases and J 3 bases; nucleotides not matched to a gene: 13. The CDR3 sequence is 16 residues long. CDR1 is DFQATT and CDR2 is SNEGSKA in the germline V gene (reference sequence). The chain's CDR3 is CSASPAVAGPTDTQYF. CDR3 coding DNA: TGCAGTGCTTCCCCCGCGGTAGCGGGACCAACAGATACGCAGTATTTT.

This clonotype showed up just once. This sequence joins TRBV30 and TRBJ2-3, with 7 bases that match TRBD2. CDR3 size: 14 residues. Germline V gene data show CDR1 as GTSNPN and CDR2 as SVGIG (reference sequence). V lost 3 bases and J lost 5; bases outside the gene matches: 8. The CDR3 spells CAWRRGGTGDTQYF. Here the CDR3 DNA reads TGTGCCTGGAGAAGGGGAGGGACCGGAGATACGCAGTATTTT.

The V gene is TRBV5-1, the J gene TRBJ2-3; 7 positions match TRBD2. The junction had 6 bases not matched to a gene; V was cut back by 0 bases and J by 5 bases. This CDR3 is built from 15 residues. Germline V CDR1 and CDR2: SGHRS, YFSETQ. The DNA for the CDR3 is TGCGCCAGCAGCTTGGGGGCGGGAGTTGAAGATACGCAGTATTTT. This sequence encodes CASSLGAGVEDTQYF.

The rearrangement uses TRBV6-2 or TRBV6-3 and TRBJ2-3; 7 nucleotides align to TRBD2. The CDR3 is made up of 15 amino acids. Per germline, CDR1 MNHEY and CDR2 SVGEGT. The junction had 12 bases not matched to a gene; V was cut back by 7 bases and J by 5 bases. The CDR3 region has the DNA TGTGCCAGCACCATCGGCGGGGGTGCGGGAGATACGCAGTATTTT. It encodes CASTIGGGAGDTQYF.

The genes are TRBV20-1 and TRBJ2-1, with 7 bases fitting TRBD2. The CDR3 sequence is 15 residues long. Germline-derived CDR1 and CDR2 are DFQATT and SNEGSKA (reference sequence). Trimming cost V 3 bases and J 8 bases; bases outside gene matches: 13. The CDR3: CSASRLAGSHDEQFF. Written as DNA, the CDR3 is TGCAGTGCTAGCCGACTAGCAGGGTCACATGATGAGCAGTTCTTC.

The rearrangement links TRBV28 to TRBJ2-1; maybe TRBD2 (5 bases). CDR1 is MDHEN, CDR2 SYDVKM, per germline. This CDR3 has 12 residues. The V gene lost 2 bases and the J gene lost 9 bases, with 8 bases spanning the gap. CDR3 region: CASSLRGFEQFF. CDR3 in DNA: TGTGCCAGCAGTTTACGGGGATTTGAGCAGTTCTTC.

This rearrangement joins TRBV12-3 or TRBV12-4 to TRBJ1-1, with D perhaps matching TRBD1 (6 bases). V was pared by 2 bases and J by 4 bases, with 11 bases between. The CDR3 is 14 amino acids. CDR3 sequence: CASSLPVGGTEAFF. The CDR3 DNA is TGTGCCAGCAGTTTACCCGTAGGGGGCACTGAAGCTTTCTTT.

The chain has TRBV19 and TRBJ2-3; D might be TRBD2 (6 bases). This CDR3 has 13 residues. V gave up 4 bases and J gave up 6 bases, with 11 bases separating them. The germline V gene encodes CDR1 LNHDA and CDR2 SQIVND (reference sequence). Here the CDR3 DNA reads TGTGCCAGTAGTAGCCCGGGGAGGGATACGCAGTATTTT. Translation gives CASSSPGRDTQYF. The variable domain in full, completed from reference TRBV19 and TRBJ2-3, reads DGGITQSPKYLFRKEGQNVTLSCEQNLNHDAMYWYRQDPGQGLRLIYYSQIVNDFQKGDIAEGYSVSREKKESFPLTVTSAQKNPTAFYLCASSSPGRDTQYFGPGTRLTVL.

The chain uses TRBV6-5 and TRBJ2-2, with D perhaps TRBD2 (5 bases). This CDR3 is built from 14 residues. The ends were cut back, 5 bases at V and 8 bases at J, with 15 bases in the middle. In germline, CDR1 is MNHEY, CDR2 SVGAGI. The CDR3 reads CASSPGLAWGELFF. The CDR3 DNA follows: TGTGCCAGCAGTCCCGGACTTGCCTGGGGGGAGCTGTTTTTT.

The rearrangement links TRBV27 to TRBJ2-7, with D unclear. V shed 3 bases and J shed 2 bases, with 11 bases lying between them. Germline loops: CDR1 MNHEY, CDR2 SMNVEV (reference sequence). The CDR3 is 14 amino acids. CDR3 residues: CASSLKYLTYEQYF. DNA for the CDR3: TGTGCCAGCAGTTTGAAGTACTTAACCTACGAGCAGTACTTC.

The chain joins TRBV7-8 to TRBJ2-5; TRBD2 is a possible D gene (6 bases). V lost 2 bases and J lost 6, with 13 bases in between. Per the germline V gene, CDR1 is SGHVS and CDR2 is FQNEAQ. The CDR3 sequence is 14 residues long. The CDR3 loop reads CASSLSTGSQTQYF. CDR3 sequence (DNA): TGTGCCAGCAGCTTATCCACCGGGAGCCAGACCCAGTACTTC.

This clonotype appeared a single time. This chain joins TRBV6-2 or TRBV6-3 and TRBJ1-1; 10 bases fit TRBD1. The J segment lost 4 bases and the V segment lost 5 bases, leaving 13 bases of the junction unmatched. CDR3 length: 17 amino acids. In germline, CDR1 is MNHEY, CDR2 SVGEGT. CDR3 sequence: CASSQLGQGVMVTEAFF. The CDR3 DNA is TGTGCCAGCAGTCAGCTTGGACAGGGGGTTATGGTCACTGAAGCTTTCTTT.

V and J are TRBV5-1 and TRBJ2-2; D perhaps matches TRBD2 (6 bases). The CDR3 runs to 18 residues. Trimming cost V 0 bases and J 0 bases, with 15 bases left between them. Germline V gene data show CDR1 as SGHRS and CDR2 as YFSETQ. The CDR3 reads CASSLEISGASNTGELFF. The CDR3 nucleotides are TGCGCCAGCAGCTTGGAGATTAGCGGAGCCTCGAACACCGGGGAGCTGTTTTTT.